This entry lists 25 T cell receptor beta chains sequenced from one sample in a study of T cell responses to AZD1222 COVID-19 vaccine. Clones were sequenced by immunoSEQ multiplex PCR, and TCRdb holds only the in-frame ones, with some missing. The sample consists of 150,000 to 200,000 clones, roughly 87% of them appearing once. Sequenced material: peripheral blood, taken on day 0 of AZD1222 vaccination. The receptor source for this set is an adult in good health.

J is TRBJ1-5 and V is TRBV7-2, with a weak D call TRBD1 (6 bases). V lost 5 bases, J lost 0 bases, and 11 bases lay in between. Germline assignment: CDR1 SGHTA and CDR2 FQGNSA. CDR3 length: 15 residues. The CDR3 coding sequence is TGTGCCAGCAGCGTCACAGGGAGTAGCAATCAGCCCCAGCATTTT. Protein: CASSVTGSSNQPQHF.

The chain has TRBV18 and TRBJ1-3; D remains unclear. CDR1 KGHSH and CDR2 LQKENI come from the germline V gene. V dropped 3 bases and J dropped 0 bases, with 9 bases sitting between them. There are 15 residues in the CDR3. The CDR3 is CASSPTSDSGNTIYF. The CDR3 DNA follows: TGTGCCAGCTCACCGACCTCCGACTCTGGAAACACCATATATTTT.

V gene TRBV19 combines with J gene TRBJ1-1; perhaps TRBD1 as D (5 bases). Germline V gene data show CDR1 as LNHDA and CDR2 as SQIVND (reference sequence). The CDR3 spans 16 residues. The V gene lost 7 bases and the J gene lost 1 base, with 19 bases spanning the gap. The DNA for the CDR3 is TGTGCCAGTACCCTAATCCGGGGGTACGGGAACACTGAAGCTTTCTTT. Translating it yields CASTLIRGYGNTEAFF.

The V and J genes are TRBV5-1 and TRBJ2-7; the D call may be TRBD1 or TRBD2 (5 bases each). V lost 3 bases and J 4 bases, leaving 11 bases between the germline ends. This CDR3 spans 13 amino acids. Germline V gene lookup returns CDR1 SGHRS and CDR2 YFSETQ. The CDR3 protein is CASSSGRVYEQYF. CDR3 DNA sequence: TGCGCCAGCAGCTCGGGACGGGTGTACGAGCAGTACTTC.

The chain links TRBV2 to TRBJ1-6, with 11 bases fitting TRBD1. This CDR3 has 14 residues. CDR1 and CDR2 (germline): SNHLY, FYNNEI. The V and J ends lost 7 bases and 10 bases, in that order; junction bases with no gene match: 6. The CDR3 loop is CASNGQGAGSPLHF. CDR3 coding DNA: TGTGCCAGCAATGGACAGGGGGCAGGATCACCCCTCCACTTT.

The gene calls are TRBV19 and TRBJ1-5, with D possibly matching TRBD1 (5 bases). V dropped 6 bases and J dropped 0 bases, with 18 bases sitting between them. Looked up from germline, CDR1 is LNHDA and CDR2 is SQIVND (reference sequence). The CDR3 covers 17 residues. This CDR3 reads CASSATGGTLSNQPQHF. As DNA, the CDR3 is TGTGCCAGTAGCGCTACCGGGGGGACCCTTAGCAATCAGCCCCAGCATTTT. Variable domain in full (rest from reference TRBV19 and TRBJ1-5): DGGITQSPKYLFRKEGQNVTLSCEQNLNHDAMYWYRQDPGQGLRLIYYSQIVNDFQKGDIAEGYSVSREKKESFPLTVTSAQKNPTAFYLCASSATGGTLSNQPQHFGDGTRLSIL.

The chain is built from TRBV6-5 and TRBJ2-7, with D perhaps matching TRBD2 (6 bases). The CDR3 runs 13 residues. CDR1 and CDR2 from the germline V gene are MNHEY and SVGAGI. Trimming left V 8 bases short and J 3 bases short, with 14 bases between. This CDR3 reads CASFRSGSYEQYF. The DNA of the CDR3 is TGTGCCAGCTTTAGATCCGGGAGCTACGAGCAGTACTTC.

This clone was counted a single time. J is TRBJ1-2 and V is TRBV6-5, with D possibly being TRBD1 (5 bases). The germline V gene encodes CDR1 MNHEY and CDR2 SVGAGI. Trimming pared 4 bases from V and 6 bases from J, leaving 9 bases between. The CDR3 is 12 amino acids. CDR3 in DNA: TGTGCCAGCAGTTCTCGGACACATGGCTACACCTTC. Translating gives CASSSRTHGYTF.

This clone was seen just once. J is TRBJ1-4 and V is TRBV11-2; TRBD1 matches at 9 bases. Germline V gives CDR1 SGHAT, CDR2 FQNNGV. V dropped 3 bases and J dropped 3; count of bases not matched to a gene: 8. The CDR3 length is 17 residues. CDR3 residues: CASSFPGQGRSNEKLFF. CDR3 DNA sequence: TGTGCCAGCAGCTTTCCGGGACAGGGTCGTTCTAATGAAAAACTGTTTTTT.

V gene TRBV25-1 combines with J gene TRBJ1-5; D is perhaps TRBD1 (5 bases). V lost 5 bases, J lost 3 bases, and 11 bases lay in between. CDR1 is MGHDK and CDR2 is SYGVNS in the germline V gene. The CDR3 runs 14 residues. CDR3 in amino acids: CASSFSGYNQPQHF. The CDR3 nucleotides read TGTGCCAGCAGTTTCTCAGGGTACAATCAGCCCCAGCATTTT.

The V gene is TRBV12-3 or TRBV12-4, the J gene TRBJ1-5; D may be TRBD1 (5 bases). V shed 3 bases and J shed 5 bases, with 8 bases lying between them. This CDR3 spans 13 amino acids. CDR3 sequence (DNA): TGTGCCAGCAGTTTCCGGGGACATCAGCCCCAGCATTTT. Its protein product is CASSFRGHQPQHF.

The chain recombines TRBV4-1 with TRBJ2-1, with unresolved D. V dropped 1 base and J dropped 7 bases, with 11 bases sitting between them. This CDR3 region has 14 residues. Germline CDR1 is MGHRA and CDR2 is YSYEKL. CDR3 region: CASSQGVAWNEQFF. The CDR3 DNA follows: TGCGCCAGCAGCCAAGGGGTAGCATGGAATGAGCAGTTCTTC.

The chain uses TRBV27 and TRBJ2-3; D ambiguous. Per the germline V gene, CDR1 is MNHEY and CDR2 is SMNVEV (reference sequence). V shed 2 bases and J shed 4 bases, with 7 bases lying between them. CDR3 length: 13 amino acids. CDR3 in amino acids: CASSLLGSDTQYF. As DNA, the CDR3 is TGTGCCAGCAGTTTACTTGGCTCAGATACGCAGTATTTT.

V and J are TRBV19 and TRBJ2-1; 10 nucleotides match TRBD2. CDR1 is LNHDA and CDR2 is SQIVND in the germline V gene (reference sequence). Germline trimming cut 5 bases from V and 8 bases from J; bases unmatched to any gene: 3. The CDR3 contains 13 residues. This CDR3 is CASSYLAGDEQFF. The DNA for the CDR3 is TGTGCCAGTAGTTATCTAGCGGGAGATGAGCAGTTCTTC.

Comment on this clone: The identical CDR3 is also encoded by other nucleotide sequences in the sample. The chain couples TRBV27 to TRBJ2-7; perhaps D is TRBD1 or TRBD2 (5 bases each). CDR3 size: 13 residues. V lost 2 bases to trimming and J lost 0 bases, with 5 bases between them. Germline V gene lookup returns CDR1 MNHEY and CDR2 SMNVEV (reference sequence). The chain's CDR3 is CASSLGGSYEQYF. The CDR3 DNA reads as TGTGCCAGCAGTTTAGGGGGCTCCTACGAGCAGTACTTC.

The CDR3 spells CASTRLGGSTEAFF. The DNA for the CDR3 is TGTGCCAGCACTAGACTTGGAGGAAGCACTGAAGCTTTCTTT. V usage is TRBV2 and J usage is TRBJ1-1; no clear D. CDR3 length: 14 residues. In germline, CDR1 is SNHLY, CDR2 FYNNEI. Trimming left V 7 bases short and J 4 bases short, with 16 bases between.

The chain links TRBV5-6 to TRBJ2-7; D call uncertain. The length of the CDR3 is 14 residues. With 0 bases removed from V and 2 bases from J, the gap between germline ends came to 9 bases. Looked up from germline, CDR1 is SGHDT and CDR2 is YYEEEE. The CDR3 reads CASSLEVPPYEQYF. The CDR3 DNA reads TGTGCCAGCAGCTTGGAGGTTCCCCCCTACGAGCAGTACTTC.

The V and J genes are TRBV11-3 and TRBJ2-7; D perhaps matches TRBD1 (5 bases). CDR3 length: 15 amino acids. V lost 1 base and J 1 base, leaving 11 bases between the germline ends. In germline, CDR1 is SGHNT, CDR2 YENEEA. CDR3 nucleotides: TGTGCCAGCAGCTTAGTCAGGGCTGAATCCTACGAGCAGTACTTC. Amino acid sequence: CASSLVRAESYEQYF.

The chain employs TRBV4-1 and TRBJ2-1; D is ambiguous. Germline V lookup: CDR1 MGHRA, CDR2 YSYEKL. V gave up 0 bases and J gave up 4 bases, with 19 bases separating them. The CDR3 sequence is 18 residues long. CDR3 protein: CASSQDLELVTFYNEQFF. As DNA, the CDR3 is TGCGCCAGCAGCCAAGATTTGGAGCTAGTTACCTTTTACAATGAGCAGTTCTTC.

The rearrangement uses TRBV15 and TRBJ2-7; TRBD2 matches at 13 bases. This CDR3 comprises 16 residues. Germline CDR1 LNHNV, CDR2 YYDKDF (reference sequence). V shed 1 base, J shed 4 bases, and the junction held 4 bases outside the gene matches. CDR3 sequence: CATSRGVGLAGYEQYF. The CDR3 DNA sequence: TGTGCCACCAGCAGAGGGGTGGGACTAGCGGGATACGAGCAGTACTTC.

The chain links TRBV2 to TRBJ1-1; possible D gene TRBD1, 5 bases. The germline V and J ends were trimmed by 4 bases and 10 bases, with 25 bases remaining between them. CDR3 length equals 16 residues. The germline V gene has CDR1 SNHLY and CDR2 FYNNEI. The CDR3 loop reads CASSAGYGGTVYGAFF. The CDR3, as DNA: TGTGCCAGCAGTGCTGGGTACGGCGGGACGGTGTATGGAGCTTTCTTT.

The DNA for the CDR3 is TGCGCCAGCTCAGGACAGGGAAGTTCCTACGAGCAGTACTTC. Protein: CASSGQGSSYEQYF. V usage is TRBV10-1 and J usage is TRBJ2-7; 8 positions match TRBD1. The V gene's germline CDR1 is WNHNN and CDR2 SYGVQD (reference sequence). Trimming took 8 bases from V and 1 from J; bases not matched to a gene: 7. The CDR3 contains 14 residues.

On this clone itself: Other nucleotide sequences in the sample specify the same CDR3. This chain links TRBV5-1 with TRBJ2-7, with D unclear. In germline, CDR1 is SGHRS, CDR2 YFSETQ. Trimming removed 1 base at V and 3 bases at J, with 5 bases between. The CDR3 runs to 12 residues. The CDR3 reads CASSLLGYEQYF. CDR3 nucleotides: TGCGCCAGCAGCTTGTTGGGCTACGAGCAGTACTTC.

The chain employs TRBV11-3 and TRBJ1-1; no reliable D call. This CDR3 is 15 amino acids long. The V end was cut by 0 bases, the J end by 0 bases, with 8 bases between. Per germline, CDR1 SGHNT and CDR2 YENEEA. DNA of the CDR3: TGTGCCAGCAGCTTAGATCTAGAGATGAACACTGAAGCTTTCTTT. Amino acids: CASSLDLEMNTEAFF.

The chain's CDR3 is CASSYSKVSNQPQHF. As DNA, the CDR3 is TGTGCCAGCAGTTACTCGAAAGTGAGCAATCAGCCCCAGCATTTT. This chain uses TRBV6-5 with TRBJ1-5; D remains unclear. The CDR3 runs 15 residues. Germline V lookup: CDR1 MNHEY, CDR2 SVGAGI. V shed 0 bases and J shed 1 base, with 7 bases lying between them.